This TCR beta chain was obtained from a study of shared clonotypes between healthy human individuals. The study's findings and limits: Limited genetic and exposure-history diversity came from having few donors.

The table lists this clone with a count of one. Antigen unknown. With 4 bases clipped from V and 7 bases from J, the junction kept 11 bases outside the gene matches. CDR1 and CDR2 (germline): SGHDT, YYEEEE. The CDR3 consists of 16 residues. Every subset had its genomic DNA shared out evenly among several immunoSEQ plates. The data were produced by immunoSEQ multiplex PCR, yet TCRdb's version contains in-frame clones alone and is incomplete. Of more than 2,000,000 clones listed, 85% to 95% are singletons. Sample: naive CD4+ T cells from PBMCs. The subset denotes: CD45RA+ positively selected. This TCR was sampled from a man between 18 and 35 years old in good health. Some clones in this sample may be carry-over from other donors' samples. This chain joins TRBV5-6 and TRBJ2-7; 13 bases are a match to TRBD2. The CDR3 coding sequence is TGTGCCAGCAGCGCGGGACTAGCGGGACCAACGTGGGAGCAGTACTTC. It specifies CASSAGLAGPTWEQYF.